These T cell receptor beta chains were read from a single sample in a study of shared clonotypes between healthy human individuals. Libraries were prepared by immunoSEQ multiplex PCR; TCRdb keeps only in-frame clonotypes and omits some of them. The data hold about 2.3 million clones, with around 90% observed a single time. The sequenced material came from naive CD4+ T cells from PBMCs. Every receptor here comes from a man between 18 and 29 years old in good health. Some clones in this sample may be carry-over from other donors' samples. The CDR3 runs from the conserved cysteine through the conserved F or W. D genes are given only for firm matches. Expanded clones are given a class, and other clones once, few, many or no size at all.

clone_size,j_call,d_call,v_call,cdr3_aa,cdr3_nt
.,TRBJ2-7,.,TRBV25-1,CASSGEPREPNSYEQYF,TGTGCCAGCAGTGGCGAGCCAAGGGAACCAAACTCCTACGAGCAGTACTTC
.,TRBJ1-5,.,TRBV28,CASTYSNQPQHF,TGTGCCAGTACTTATAGCAATCAGCCCCAGCATTTT
.,TRBJ2-4,TRBD1,TRBV29-1,CSVHRGNIQYF,TGCAGCGTGCACAGGGGGAACATTCAGTACTTC
.,TRBJ2-1,TRBD2,TRBV7-3,CASSFTSGNEQFF,TGTGCCAGCAGCTTTACTAGCGGGAATGAGCAGTTCTTC
.,TRBJ2-5,.,TRBV6-5,CASSQGGTQYF,TGTGCCAGCAGTCAGGGGGGGACCCAGTACTTC
few,TRBJ1-2,.,TRBV28,CASKRQEYGYTF,TGTGCCAGCAAGAGGCAGGAGTATGGCTACACCTTC
.,TRBJ2-3,.,TRBV7-6,CASSFGGGSTDTQYF,TGTGCCAGCAGCTTCGGCGGGGGCAGCACAGATACGCAGTATTTT
few,TRBJ1-2,TRBD1,TRBV7-9,CASSTSTGGNYGYTF,TGTGCCAGCAGCACATCGACAGGGGGCAACTATGGCTACACCTTC
.,TRBJ2-2,TRBD1,TRBV11-2,CASSWGQAKGGELFF,TGTGCCAGCAGTTGGGGACAGGCTAAGGGCGGGGAGCTGTTTTTT
.,TRBJ2-7,.,TRBV27,CASSFYPYEQYF,TGTGCCAGCAGTTTTTACCCGTACGAGCAGTACTTC
.,TRBJ2-3,.,TRBV5-1,CASTPLEGGGTDTQYF,TGCGCCAGCACCCCCTTAGAAGGGGGAGGCACAGATACGCAGTATTTT
.,TRBJ1-2,TRBD1,TRBV18,CASSPRQGGYTF,TGTGCCAGCTCGCCAAGACAGGGAGGCTACACCTTC
.,TRBJ2-1,.,TRBV4-1,CASSQAISEKEQFF,TGCGCCAGCAGCCAAGCCATTAGCGAAAAAGAGCAGTTCTTC
.,TRBJ2-7,.,TRBV7-9,CASSLSAGNSYEQYF,TGTGCCAGCAGCTTATCCGCGGGAAACTCCTACGAGCAGTACTTC
once,TRBJ2-7,.,TRBV29-1,CSVQAPASEQYF,TGCAGCGTTCAGGCCCCAGCCTCCGAGCAGTACTTC
once,TRBJ1-1,.,TRBV14,CASSQGSGGTEAFF,TGTGCCAGCAGCCAAGGGTCCGGGGGCACTGAAGCTTTCTTT
.,TRBJ2-2,.,TRBV18,CASSPPSLPAGELFF,TGTGCCAGCTCACCACCTTCGCTCCCGGCCGGGGAGCTGTTTTTT
.,TRBJ2-2,.,TRBV4-1,CASSQPRESGELFF,TGCGCCAGCAGCCAACCTCGGGAGTCCGGGGAGCTGTTTTTT
.,TRBJ1-1,.,TRBV11-2,CASRGIVAFF,TGTGCCAGCAGGGGGATCGTAGCTTTCTTT
.,TRBJ2-1,TRBD2,TRBV6-1,CASRREGLSANEQFF,TGTGCCAGCCGGCGGGAGGGCCTATCTGCCAATGAGCAGTTCTTC
.,TRBJ1-4,.,TRBV5-4,CASSSRETTNEKLFF,TGTGCCAGCAGCTCCCGGGAAACAACTAATGAAAAACTGTTTTTT
.,TRBJ1-5,.,TRBV18,CASSILQALDNQPQHF,TGTGCCAGCTCAATACTACAGGCTCTCGACAATCAGCCCCAGCATTTT